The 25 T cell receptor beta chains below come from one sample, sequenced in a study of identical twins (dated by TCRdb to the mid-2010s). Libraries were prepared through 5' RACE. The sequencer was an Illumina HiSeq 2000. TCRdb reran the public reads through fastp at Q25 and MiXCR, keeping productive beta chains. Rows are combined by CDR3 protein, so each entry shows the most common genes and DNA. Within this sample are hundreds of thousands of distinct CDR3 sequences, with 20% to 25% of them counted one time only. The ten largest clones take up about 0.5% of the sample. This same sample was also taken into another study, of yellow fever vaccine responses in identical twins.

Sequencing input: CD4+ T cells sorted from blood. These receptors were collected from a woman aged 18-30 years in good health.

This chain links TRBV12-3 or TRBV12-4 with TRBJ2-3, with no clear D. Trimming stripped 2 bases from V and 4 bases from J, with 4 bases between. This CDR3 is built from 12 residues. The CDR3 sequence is CASSLMADTQYF. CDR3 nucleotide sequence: TGTGCCAGCAGTTTAATGGCAGATACGCAGTATTTT.

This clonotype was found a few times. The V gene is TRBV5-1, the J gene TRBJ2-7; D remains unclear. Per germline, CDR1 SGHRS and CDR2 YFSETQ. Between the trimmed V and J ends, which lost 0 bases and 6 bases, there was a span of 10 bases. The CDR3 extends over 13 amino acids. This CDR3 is CASSLETHSEQYV. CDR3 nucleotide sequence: TGCGCCAGCAGCTTGGAAACCCATTCCGAGCAGTACGTC.

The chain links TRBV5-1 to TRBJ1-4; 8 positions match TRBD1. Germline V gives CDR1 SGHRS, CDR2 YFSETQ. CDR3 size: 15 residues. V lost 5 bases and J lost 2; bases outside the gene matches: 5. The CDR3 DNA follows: TGCGCCAGCAGTTTTTCAGGGGGCACTAATGAAAAACTGTTTTTT. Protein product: CASSFSGGTNEKLFF.

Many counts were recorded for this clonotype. The CDR3 here is CASSPQTGSYNEQFF. The CDR3 DNA reads TGTGCCAGCAGTCCTCAGACAGGCTCCTACAATGAGCAGTTCTTC. This chain joins TRBV12-3 or TRBV12-4 and TRBJ2-1; D is perhaps TRBD1 (6 bases). The CDR3 has 15 amino acids. V shed 5 bases and J shed 0 bases, with 11 bases lying between them.

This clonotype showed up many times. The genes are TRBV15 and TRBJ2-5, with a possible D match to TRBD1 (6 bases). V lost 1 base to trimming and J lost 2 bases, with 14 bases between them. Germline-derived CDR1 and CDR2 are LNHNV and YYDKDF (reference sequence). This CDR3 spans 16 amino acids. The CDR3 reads CATSRGQGHPQETQYF. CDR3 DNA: TGTGCCACCAGCAGAGGTCAGGGACACCCACAAGAGACCCAGTACTTC. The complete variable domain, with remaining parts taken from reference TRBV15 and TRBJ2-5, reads DAMVIQNPRYQVTQFGKPVTLSCSQTLNHNVMYWYQQKSSQAPKLLFHYYDKDFNNEADTPDNFQSRRPNTSFCFLDIRSPGLGDTAMYLCATSRGQGHPQETQYFGPGTRLLVL.

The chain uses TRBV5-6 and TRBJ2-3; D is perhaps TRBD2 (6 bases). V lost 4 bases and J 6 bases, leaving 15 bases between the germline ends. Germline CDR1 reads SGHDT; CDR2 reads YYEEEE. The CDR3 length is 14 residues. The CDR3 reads CASSRRGGVDTQYF. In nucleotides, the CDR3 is TGTGCCAGCAGCCGACGCGGCGGGGTGGATACGCAGTATTTT.

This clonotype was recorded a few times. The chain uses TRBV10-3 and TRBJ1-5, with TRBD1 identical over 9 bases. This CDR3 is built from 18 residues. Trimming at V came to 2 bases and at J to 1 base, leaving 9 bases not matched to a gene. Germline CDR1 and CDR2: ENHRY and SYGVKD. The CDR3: CAISETPGQGRSNQPQHF. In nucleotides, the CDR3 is TGTGCCATCAGTGAGACACCGGGACAGGGTAGGAGCAATCAGCCCCAGCATTTT.

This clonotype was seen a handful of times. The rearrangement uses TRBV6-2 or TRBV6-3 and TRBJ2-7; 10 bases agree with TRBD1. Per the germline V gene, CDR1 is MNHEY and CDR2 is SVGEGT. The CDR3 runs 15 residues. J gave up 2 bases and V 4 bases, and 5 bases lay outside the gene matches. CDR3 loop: CASSSAGTGAYEQYV. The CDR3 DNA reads TGTGCCAGCAGTTCTGCCGGGACAGGGGCCTACGAGCAGTACGTC.

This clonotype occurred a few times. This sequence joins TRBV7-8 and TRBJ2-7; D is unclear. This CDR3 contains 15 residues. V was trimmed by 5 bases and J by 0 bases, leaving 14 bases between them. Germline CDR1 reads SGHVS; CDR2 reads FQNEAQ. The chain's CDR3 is CASSKTGKSSYEQYF. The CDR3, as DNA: TGTGCCAGCAGCAAAACCGGCAAAAGCTCCTACGAGCAGTACTTC.

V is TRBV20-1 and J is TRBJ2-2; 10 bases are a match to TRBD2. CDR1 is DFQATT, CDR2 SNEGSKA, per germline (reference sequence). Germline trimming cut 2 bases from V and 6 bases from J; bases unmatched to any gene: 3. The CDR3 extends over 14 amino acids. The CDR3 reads CSARLAGVAGELFF. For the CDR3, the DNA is TGCAGTGCTAGACTAGCGGGAGTCGCCGGGGAGCTGTTTTTT.

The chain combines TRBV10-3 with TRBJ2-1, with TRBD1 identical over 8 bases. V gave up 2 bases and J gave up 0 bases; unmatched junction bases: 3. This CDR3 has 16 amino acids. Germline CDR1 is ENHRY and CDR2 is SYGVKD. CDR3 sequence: CAISEPGTGSYNEQFF. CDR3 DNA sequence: TGTGCCATCAGTGAGCCCGGGACAGGCTCCTACAATGAGCAGTTCTTC.

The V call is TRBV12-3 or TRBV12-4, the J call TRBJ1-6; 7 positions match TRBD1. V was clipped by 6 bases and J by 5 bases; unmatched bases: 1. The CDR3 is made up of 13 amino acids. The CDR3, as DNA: TGTGCCAGCAGGGACAGGAATAATTCACCCCTCCACTTT. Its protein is CASRDRNNSPLHF.

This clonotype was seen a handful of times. The CDR3 region has the DNA TGCGCCAGCAGCCTTCGCAGGGTAAACACAGATACGCAGTATTTT. It is translated as CASSLRRVNTDTQYF. The rearrangement links TRBV5-1 to TRBJ2-3, with D maybe TRBD1 (5 bases). The V gene lost 4 bases and the J gene lost 2 bases, with 14 bases spanning the gap. The CDR3 extends over 15 amino acids. Germline CDR1 SGHRS, CDR2 YFSETQ.

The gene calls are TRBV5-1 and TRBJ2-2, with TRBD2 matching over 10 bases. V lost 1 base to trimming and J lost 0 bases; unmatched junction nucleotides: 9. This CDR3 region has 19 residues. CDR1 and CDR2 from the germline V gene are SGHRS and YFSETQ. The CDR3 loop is CASSLLSSGSPTNTGELFF. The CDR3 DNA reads TGCGCCAGCAGCTTGTTGTCTAGCGGGAGCCCTACGAACACCGGGGAGCTGTTTTTT.

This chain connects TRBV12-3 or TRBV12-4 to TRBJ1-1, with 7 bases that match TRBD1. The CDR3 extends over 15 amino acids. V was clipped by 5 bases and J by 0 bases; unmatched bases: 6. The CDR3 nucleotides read TGTGCCAGCAGTCCCTCACAGGGGATGAACACTGAAGCTTTCTTT. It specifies CASSPSQGMNTEAFF.

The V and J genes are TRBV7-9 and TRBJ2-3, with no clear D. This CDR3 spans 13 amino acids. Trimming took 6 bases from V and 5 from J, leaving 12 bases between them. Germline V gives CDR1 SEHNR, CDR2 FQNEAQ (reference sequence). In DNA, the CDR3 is TGTGCCAGCAGAGGGCGTGGGGAAGATACGCAGTATTTT. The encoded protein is CASRGRGEDTQYF.

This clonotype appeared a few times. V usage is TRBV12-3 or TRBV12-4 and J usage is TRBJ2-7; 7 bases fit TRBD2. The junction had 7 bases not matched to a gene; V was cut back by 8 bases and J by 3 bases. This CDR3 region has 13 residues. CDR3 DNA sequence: TGTGCCAGCTGTCATGGGGGGGTCTACGAGCAGTACTTC. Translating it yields CASCHGGVYEQYF.

The CDR3 reads CASSLRTGGFPRPSYEQYF. CDR3 nucleotide sequence: TGTGCCAGCAGCCTACGAACAGGGGGATTCCCCAGGCCCTCCTACGAGCAGTACTTC. This rearrangement joins TRBV28 to TRBJ2-7; 8 bases match TRBD1. CDR3 size: 19 residues. V lost 6 bases and J lost 0; bases outside the gene matches: 19. CDR1 MDHEN and CDR2 SYDVKM come from the germline V gene.

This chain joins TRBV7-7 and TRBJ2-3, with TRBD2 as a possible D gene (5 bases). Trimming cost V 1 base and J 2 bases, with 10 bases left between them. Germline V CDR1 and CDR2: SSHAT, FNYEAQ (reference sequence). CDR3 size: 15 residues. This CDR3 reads CASSLGLAATDTQYF. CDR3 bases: TGTGCCAGCAGCTTAGGTCTAGCCGCCACAGATACGCAGTATTTT.

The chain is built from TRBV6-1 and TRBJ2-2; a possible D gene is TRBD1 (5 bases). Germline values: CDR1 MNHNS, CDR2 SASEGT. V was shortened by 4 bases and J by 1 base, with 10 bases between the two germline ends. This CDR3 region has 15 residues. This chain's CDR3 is CASSGRQRNTGELFF. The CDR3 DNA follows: TGTGCCAGCAGTGGGAGACAGAGGAACACCGGGGAGCTGTTTTTT.

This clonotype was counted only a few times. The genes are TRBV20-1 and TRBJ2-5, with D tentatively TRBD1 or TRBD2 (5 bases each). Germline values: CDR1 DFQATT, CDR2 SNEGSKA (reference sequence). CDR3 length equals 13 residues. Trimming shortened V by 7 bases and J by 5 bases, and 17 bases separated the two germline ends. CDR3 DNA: TGCAGTGGACGGGACCCTCGCGATGAGACCCAGTACTTC. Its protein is CSGRDPRDETQYF.

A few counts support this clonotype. CDR3 sequence: CASSWLDGNTEAFF. In nucleotides, the CDR3 is TGTGCCAGCAGCTGGTTGGACGGGAACACTGAAGCTTTCTTT. This sequence joins TRBV5-5 and TRBJ1-1; D gene uncertain. The germline V gene encodes CDR1 SGHKS and CDR2 YYEKEE (reference sequence). This CDR3 has 14 amino acids. V was cut by 3 bases and J by 1 base, with 10 bases left in between.

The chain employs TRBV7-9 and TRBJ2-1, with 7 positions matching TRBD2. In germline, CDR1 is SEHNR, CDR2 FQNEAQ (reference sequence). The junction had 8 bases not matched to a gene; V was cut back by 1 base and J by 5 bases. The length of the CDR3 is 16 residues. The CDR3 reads CASSLELGAGNNEQFF. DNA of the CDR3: TGTGCCAGCAGCTTAGAGTTGGGAGCGGGGAACAATGAGCAGTTCTTC. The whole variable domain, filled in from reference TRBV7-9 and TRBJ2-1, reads DTGVSQNPRHKITKRGQNVTFRCDPISEHNRLYWYRQTLGQGPEFLTYFQNEAQLEKSRLLSDRFSAERPKGSFSTLEIQRTEQGDSAMYLCASSLELGAGNNEQFFGPGTRLTVL.

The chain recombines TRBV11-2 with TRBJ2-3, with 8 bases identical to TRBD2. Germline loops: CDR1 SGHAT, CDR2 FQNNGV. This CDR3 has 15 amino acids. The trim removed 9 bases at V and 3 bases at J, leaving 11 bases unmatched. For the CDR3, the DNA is TGTGCCAGTCCTCGGGGGGGCTCCGTAACAGATACGCAGTATTTT. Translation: CASPRGGSVTDTQYF.

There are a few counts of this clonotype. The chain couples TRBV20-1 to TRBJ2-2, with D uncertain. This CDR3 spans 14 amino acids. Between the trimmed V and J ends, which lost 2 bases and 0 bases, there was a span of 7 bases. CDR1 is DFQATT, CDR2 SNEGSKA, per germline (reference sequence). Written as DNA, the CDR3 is TGCAGTGCTAGAATCGGCGCGAACACCGGGGAGCTGTTTTTT. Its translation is CSARIGANTGELFF.